This TCR beta chain was recorded in a study of long-term antiretroviral therapy in people with HIV. As for the study in general: It was about a decade after the earliest samples that the 2015 immediate-ART recommendation appeared.

Study-wide findings and caveats: From about 2003 to 2017, blood was obtained, possibly while participants received older ART regimens. Whichever time point was examined, clones expanded before ART dominated the repertoire.

A minimum of one pre-ART and two post-ART PBMC samples existed for each donor. Note on this clone: Its antigen is as yet unknown.

Version v3.0 of the immunoSEQ assay ran at survey level. TCRdb keeps only in-frame clones here, not all; method: immunoSEQ multiplex PCR. The repertoire consists of about 20,000 clones, with 90% occurring once and the leading ten covering roughly 9.2%. Germline loops: CDR1 SGHAT, CDR2 FQNNGV. The CDR3 covers 13 residues. Germline trimming cut 3 bases from V and 10 bases from J; bases unmatched to any gene: 5. This material consisted of unsorted PBMCs, taken 4.4 years before starting antiretroviral therapy. The TCR was taken from a woman in her twenties or thirties with HIV. V is TRBV11-2 and J is TRBJ2-1; 8 bases line up with TRBD1. The CDR3 loop is CASSLGQEREQFF. The DNA for the CDR3 is TGTGCCAGCAGCTTGGGACAGGAACGCGAGCAGTTCTTC.